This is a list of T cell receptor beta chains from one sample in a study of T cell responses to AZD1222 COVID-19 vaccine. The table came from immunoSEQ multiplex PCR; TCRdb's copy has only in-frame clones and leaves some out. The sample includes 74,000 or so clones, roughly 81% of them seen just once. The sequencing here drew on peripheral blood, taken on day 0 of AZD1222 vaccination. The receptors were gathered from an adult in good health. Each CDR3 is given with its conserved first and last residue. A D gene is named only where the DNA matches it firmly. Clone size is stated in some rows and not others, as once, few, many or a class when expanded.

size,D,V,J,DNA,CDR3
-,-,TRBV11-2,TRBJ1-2,TGTGCCAGCAGCTTAGATCGGGTGGGCTACACCTTC,CASSLDRVGYTF
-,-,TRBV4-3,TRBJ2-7,TGCGCCAGCAGCCAAGTCAGGGCATACGAGCAGTACTTC,CASSQVRAYEQYF
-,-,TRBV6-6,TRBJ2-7,TGTGCCAGCAGTTACGTGTCGTTGGGGGACGAGCAGTACTTC,CASSYVSLGDEQYF
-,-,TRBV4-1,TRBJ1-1,TGCGCCAGCAGCCTTACGAAGGTGAGTGGGCCCTGGGCTTTCTTT,CASSLTKVSGPWAFF
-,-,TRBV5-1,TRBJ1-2,TGCGCCAGCAGCTTGGCCCCACAGAACTATGGCTACACCTTC,CASSLAPQNYGYTF
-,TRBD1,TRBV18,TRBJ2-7,TGTGCCAGCTCACCACCGGCAGGGGGAAGTGGGCAGTACTTC,CASSPPAGGSGQYF
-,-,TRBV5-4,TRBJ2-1,TGTGCCAGCAGCTTGGAACAGACCTACAATGAGCAGTTCTTC,CASSLEQTYNEQFF
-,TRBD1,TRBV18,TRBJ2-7,TGTGCCAGCTCTCCCGGACAGGGACCCTCCTACGAGCAGTACTTC,CASSPGQGPSYEQYF
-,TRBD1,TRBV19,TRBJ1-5,TGTGCCAGTAGTATAAGGCAGGGGGCAAGCAATCAGCCCCAGCATTTT,CASSIRQGASNQPQHF
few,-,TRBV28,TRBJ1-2,TGTGCCAGCAGTTTAAGGCTCTATGGCTACACCTTC,CASSLRLYGYTF
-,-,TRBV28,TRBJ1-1,TGTGCCAGCAGTTTGAGTCCCAGGGCCACTGAAGCTTTCTTT,CASSLSPRATEAFF
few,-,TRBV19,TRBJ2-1,TGTGCCAGTAGTATAAGACGGGACTGGAATGAGCAGTTCTTC,CASSIRRDWNEQFF
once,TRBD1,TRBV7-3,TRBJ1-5,TGTGCCAGCAGCCCCGGGACAGGGAGGGACCAGCCCCAGCATTTT,CASSPGTGRDQPQHF
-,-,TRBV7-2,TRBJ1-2,TGTGCCAGCAGCTTAGGAGGGTTTGGCTACACCTTC,CASSLGGFGYTF
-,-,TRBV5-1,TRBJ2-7,TGCGCCAGCAGCTCCCAGGGGGGGGGACAATACGAGCAGTACTTC,CASSSQGGGQYEQYF
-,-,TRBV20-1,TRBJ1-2,TGCAGTGCACACAGGGATTATGGCTACACCTTC,CSAHRDYGYTF
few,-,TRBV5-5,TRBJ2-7,TGTGCCAGCAGCTTGGCCTCGGGACAAGGCGAGCAGTACTTC,CASSLASGQGEQYF
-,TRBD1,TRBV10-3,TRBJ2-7,TGTGCCATCAGGAGGGACAGGTTTTACGAGCAGTACTTC,CAIRRDRFYEQYF
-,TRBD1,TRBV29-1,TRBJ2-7,TGCAGCGTTGGACAGGGTATGGACGAGCAGTACTTC,CSVGQGMDEQYF
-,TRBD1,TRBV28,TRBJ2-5,TGTGCCAGCAGTTTATTACAGGGACAGGAGACCCAGTACTTC,CASSLLQGQETQYF
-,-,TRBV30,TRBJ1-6,TGTGCCTGGAGCACCCTTACCCTCCACTTT,CAWSTLTLHF
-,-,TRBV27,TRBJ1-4,TGTGCCAGCAGTGACAGACGGTTTAATGAAAAACTGTTTTTT,CASSDRRFNEKLFF
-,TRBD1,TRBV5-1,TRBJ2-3,TGCGCCAGCAGCTTGATTGGACAGGGGATCGCAGATACGCAGTATTTT,CASSLIGQGIADTQYF
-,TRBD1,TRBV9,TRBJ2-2,TGTGCCAGCAGCTGGGACAGGGCGGTCACCGGGGAGCTGTTTTTT,CASSWDRAVTGELFF
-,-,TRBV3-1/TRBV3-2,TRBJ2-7,TGTGCCAGCGCCGACCTCGGCGGGGGCGGCTACGAGCAGTACTTC,CASADLGGGGYEQYF
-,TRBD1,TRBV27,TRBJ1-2,TGTGCCAGCAGTTTAACAGGGGGCCTGGGCTATGGCTACACCTTC,CASSLTGGLGYGYTF
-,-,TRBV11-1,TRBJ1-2,TGTGCCAGCAGCTTAAACGGGGGAGCGGCCAACTATGGCTACACCTTC,CASSLNGGAANYGYTF